This T cell receptor (beta chain) was identified during a study of T-cell reconstitution after alpha-beta-depleted transplantation in children. A library of TCRbeta sequences, prepared with unique molecular identifiers, was generated. TCRdb reprocessed the PCR reads via MiXCR and lists one record per CDR3 protein. The sample yields around 500,000 distinct CDR3 sequences, about an eighth seen once. This clonotype was picked up a small number of times. The TCR sequence derives from a human donor who donated a stem cell graft to a child with combined immunodeficiency. Sequences were derived from PBMCs from the stem cell graft donor, sampled from the stem cell graft.

The CDR3 region is CASISGLNEQYF. The CDR3 region has the DNA TGTGCCAGCATTAGTGGGCTCAACGAGCAGTACTTC. The rearrangement uses TRBV27 and TRBJ2-7; no clear D gene. V was cut by 7 bases and J by 5 bases, with 12 bases left in between. CDR3 length: 12 residues. From germline, CDR1 is MNHEY and CDR2 SMNVEV (reference sequence).